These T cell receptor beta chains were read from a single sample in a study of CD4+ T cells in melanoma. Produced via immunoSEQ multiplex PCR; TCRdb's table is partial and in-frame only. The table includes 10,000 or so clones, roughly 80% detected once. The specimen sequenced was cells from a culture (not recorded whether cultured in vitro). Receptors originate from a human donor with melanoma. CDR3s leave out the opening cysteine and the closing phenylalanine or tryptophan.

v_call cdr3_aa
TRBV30 ACHLQGRKNSPLH
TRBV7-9 ASSLAYRGSAKNIQY
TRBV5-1 ASSSRGELF
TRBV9 ASSDGTGGTEAF
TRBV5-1 ASSLGDLNTEAF
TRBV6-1 ASSEVGQPINTGELF
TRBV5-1 ASSVGDEQF
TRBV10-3 AISDRPSQGYT
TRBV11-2 ASSLVGGNYGYT
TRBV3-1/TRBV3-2 ASSQGTTNSPLH
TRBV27 ASSLLGETQY
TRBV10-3 AISANLNYGYT
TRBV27 ASSPGLAAVEQY
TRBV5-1 ASSLGHSNYGYT
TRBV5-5 ASSLGGVYGYT
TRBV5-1 ASSLVTQATDTQY
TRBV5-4 ASSLRGYNYGYT
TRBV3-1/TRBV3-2 ASSQDWRQLGNTIY
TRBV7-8 ASSLGGGEPQH
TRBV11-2 ASSLGRGGTQETQY
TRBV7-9 ASSLTQVGYT
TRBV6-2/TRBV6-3 ASSLDGTGGFGETQY
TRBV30 AWSVVGNTIY
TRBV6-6 ASSYASPGNQS
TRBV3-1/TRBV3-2 ASSQGRGQSQPQH